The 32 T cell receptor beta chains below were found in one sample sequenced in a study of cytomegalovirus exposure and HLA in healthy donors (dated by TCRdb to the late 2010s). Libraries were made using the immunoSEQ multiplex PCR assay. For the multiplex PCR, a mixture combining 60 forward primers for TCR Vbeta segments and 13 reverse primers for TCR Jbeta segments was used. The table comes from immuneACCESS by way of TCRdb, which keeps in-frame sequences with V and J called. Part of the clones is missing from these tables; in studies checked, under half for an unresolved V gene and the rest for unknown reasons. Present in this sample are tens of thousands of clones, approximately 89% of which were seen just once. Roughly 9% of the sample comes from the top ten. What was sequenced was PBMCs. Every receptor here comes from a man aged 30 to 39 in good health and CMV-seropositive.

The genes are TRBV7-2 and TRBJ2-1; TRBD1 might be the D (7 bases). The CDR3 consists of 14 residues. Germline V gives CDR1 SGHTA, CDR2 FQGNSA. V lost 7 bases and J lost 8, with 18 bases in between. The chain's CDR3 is CASNRRGLNYEQFF. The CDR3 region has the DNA TGTGCCAGCAACAGGAGGGGGCTTAACTATGAGCAGTTCTTC.

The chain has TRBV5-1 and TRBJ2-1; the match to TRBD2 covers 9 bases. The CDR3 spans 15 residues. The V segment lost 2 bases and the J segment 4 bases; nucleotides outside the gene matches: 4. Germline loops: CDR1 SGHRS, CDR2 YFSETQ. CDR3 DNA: TGCGCCAGCAGCTTATCTAGCGGGACTTACAATGAGCAGTTCTTC. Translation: CASSLSSGTYNEQFF.

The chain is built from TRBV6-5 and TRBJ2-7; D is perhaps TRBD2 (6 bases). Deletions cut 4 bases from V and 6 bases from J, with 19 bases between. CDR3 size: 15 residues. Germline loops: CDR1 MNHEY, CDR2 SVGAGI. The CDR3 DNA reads TGTGCCAGCAGTTCTGTGGACTACCGTTCGCGCGAGCAGTACTTC. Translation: CASSSVDYRSREQYF.

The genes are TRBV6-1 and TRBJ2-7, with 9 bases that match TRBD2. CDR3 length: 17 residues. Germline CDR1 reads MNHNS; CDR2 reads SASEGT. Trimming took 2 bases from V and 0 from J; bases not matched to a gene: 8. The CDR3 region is CASSEFAGGPRSYEQYF. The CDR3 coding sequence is TGTGCCAGCAGTGAATTCGCGGGAGGGCCTCGCTCCTACGAGCAGTACTTC.

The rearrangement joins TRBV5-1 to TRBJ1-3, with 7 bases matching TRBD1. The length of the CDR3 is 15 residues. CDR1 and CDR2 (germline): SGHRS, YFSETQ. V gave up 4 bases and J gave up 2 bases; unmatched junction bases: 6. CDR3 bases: TGCGCCAGCAGCCCGGGACAGCCGACTGGAAACACCATATATTTT. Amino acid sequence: CASSPGQPTGNTIYF.

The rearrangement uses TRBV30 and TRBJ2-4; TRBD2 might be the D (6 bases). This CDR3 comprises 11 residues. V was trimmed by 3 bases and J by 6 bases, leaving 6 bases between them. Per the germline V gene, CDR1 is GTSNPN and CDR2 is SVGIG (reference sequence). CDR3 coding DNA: TGTGCCTGGAGGGGGGGAAACATTCAGTACTTC. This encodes CAWRGGNIQYF. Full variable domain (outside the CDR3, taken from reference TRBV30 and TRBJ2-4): SQTIHQWPATLVQPVGSPLSLECTVEGTSNPNLYWYRQAAGRGLQLLFYSVGIGQISSEVPQNLSASRPQDRQFILSSKKLLLSDSGFYLCAWRGGNIQYFGAGTRLSVL.

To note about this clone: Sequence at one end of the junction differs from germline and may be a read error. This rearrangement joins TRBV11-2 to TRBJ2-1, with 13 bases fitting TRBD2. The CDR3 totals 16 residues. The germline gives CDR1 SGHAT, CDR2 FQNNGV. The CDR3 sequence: CASTLLAGGFYNEQFF. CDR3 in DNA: TGTGCCAGCACCTTACTAGCGGGAGGGTTCTACAATGAGCAGTTCTTC. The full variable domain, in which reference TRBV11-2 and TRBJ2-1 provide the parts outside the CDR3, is EAGVAQSPRYKIIEKRQSVAFWCNPISGHATLYWYQQILGQGPKLLIQFQNNGVVDDSQLPKDRFSAERLKGVDSTLKIQPAKLEDSAVYLCASTLLAGGFYNEQFFGPGTRLTVL.

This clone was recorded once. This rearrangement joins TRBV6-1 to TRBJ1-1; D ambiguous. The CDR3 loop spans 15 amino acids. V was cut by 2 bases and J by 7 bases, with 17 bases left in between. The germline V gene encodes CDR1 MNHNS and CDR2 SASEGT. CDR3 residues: CASSENPGFVSEAFF. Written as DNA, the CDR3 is TGTGCCAGCAGTGAAAACCCCGGGTTTGTAAGTGAAGCTTTCTTT.

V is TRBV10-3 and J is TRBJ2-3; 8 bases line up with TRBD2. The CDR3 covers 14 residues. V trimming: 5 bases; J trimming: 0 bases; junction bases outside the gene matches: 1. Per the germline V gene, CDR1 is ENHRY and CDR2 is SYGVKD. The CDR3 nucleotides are TGTGCCATCAGTACGGGAGGGAGCACAGATACGCAGTATTTT. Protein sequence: CAISTGGSTDTQYF.

The CDR3 DNA reads as TGTGCCAGCAGTGAAGCCGAGACAGGGGGCCACCACGAGCAGTACTTC. Its translation: CASSEAETGGHHEQYF. J is TRBJ2-7 and V is TRBV6-1; 10 positions match TRBD1. CDR3 size: 16 residues. The V and J ends lost 0 bases and 5 bases, in that order; junction bases with no gene match: 7. Germline lookup yields CDR1 MNHNS and CDR2 SASEGT.

CDR3 sequence reads: CASSDGTGTDRDTQYF. Here the CDR3 DNA reads TGCGCCAGCAGTGATGGGACCGGGACGGACAGAGATACGCAGTATTTT. The chain is built from TRBV10-1 and TRBJ2-3; a weak D match, TRBD1 (6 bases). V was shortened by 3 bases and J by 5 bases, with 18 bases between the two germline ends. Germline V gene lookup returns CDR1 WNHNN and CDR2 SYGVQD (reference sequence). The CDR3 totals 16 residues.

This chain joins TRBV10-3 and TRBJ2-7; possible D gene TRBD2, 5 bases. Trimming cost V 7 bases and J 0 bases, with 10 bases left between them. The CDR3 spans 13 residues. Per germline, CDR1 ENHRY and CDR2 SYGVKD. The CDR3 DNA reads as TGTGCCATCAAATCAGCGGTCTCCTACGAGCAGTACTTC. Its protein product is CAIKSAVSYEQYF.

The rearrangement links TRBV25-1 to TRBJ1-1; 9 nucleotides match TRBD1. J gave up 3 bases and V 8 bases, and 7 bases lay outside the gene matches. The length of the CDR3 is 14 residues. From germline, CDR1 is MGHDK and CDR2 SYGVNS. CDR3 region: CASFGQGRDTEAFF. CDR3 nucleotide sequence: TGTGCCAGCTTCGGACAGGGGAGAGACACTGAAGCTTTCTTT.

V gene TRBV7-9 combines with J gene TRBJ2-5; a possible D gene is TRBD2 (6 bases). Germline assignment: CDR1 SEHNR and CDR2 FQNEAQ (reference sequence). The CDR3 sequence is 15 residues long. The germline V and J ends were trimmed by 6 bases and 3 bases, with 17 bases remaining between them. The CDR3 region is CASRWRGLVEETQYF. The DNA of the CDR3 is TGTGCCAGCAGATGGAGGGGCCTGGTGGAAGAGACCCAGTACTTC.

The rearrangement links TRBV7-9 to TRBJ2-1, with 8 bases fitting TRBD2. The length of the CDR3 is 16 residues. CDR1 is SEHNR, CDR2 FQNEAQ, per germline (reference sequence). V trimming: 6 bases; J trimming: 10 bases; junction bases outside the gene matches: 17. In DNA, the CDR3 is TGTGCCAGCAGTCCTACGGGGACTAGAGGGGTAGGAGAGCAGTTCTTC. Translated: CASSPTGTRGVGEQFF.

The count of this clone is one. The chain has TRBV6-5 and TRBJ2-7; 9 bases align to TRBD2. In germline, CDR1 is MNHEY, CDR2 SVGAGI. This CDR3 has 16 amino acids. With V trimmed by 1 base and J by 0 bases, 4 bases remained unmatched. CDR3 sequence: CASSYLAGASSYEQYF. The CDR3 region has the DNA TGTGCCAGCAGTTACTTAGCGGGAGCGAGCTCCTACGAGCAGTACTTC.

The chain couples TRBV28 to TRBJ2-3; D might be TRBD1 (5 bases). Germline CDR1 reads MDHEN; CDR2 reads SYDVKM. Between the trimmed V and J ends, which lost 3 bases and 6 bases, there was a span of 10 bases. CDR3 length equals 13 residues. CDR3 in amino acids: CASSFRGPDTQYF. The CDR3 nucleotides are TGTGCCAGCAGTTTTAGGGGTCCTGATACGCAGTATTTT.

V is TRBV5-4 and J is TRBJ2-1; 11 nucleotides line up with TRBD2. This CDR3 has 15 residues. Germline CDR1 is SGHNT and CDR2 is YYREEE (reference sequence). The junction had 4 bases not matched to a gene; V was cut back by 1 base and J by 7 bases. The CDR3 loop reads CASSLRLAGRNEQFF. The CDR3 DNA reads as TGTGCCAGCAGCTTGCGACTAGCGGGAAGGAATGAGCAGTTCTTC.

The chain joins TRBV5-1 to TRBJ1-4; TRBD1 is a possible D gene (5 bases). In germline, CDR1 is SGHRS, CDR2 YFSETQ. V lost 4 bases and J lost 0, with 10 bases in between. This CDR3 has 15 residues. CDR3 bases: TGCGCCAGCAGCAATCAGGGTGCAACTAATGAAAAACTGTTTTTT. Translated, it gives CASSNQGATNEKLFF.

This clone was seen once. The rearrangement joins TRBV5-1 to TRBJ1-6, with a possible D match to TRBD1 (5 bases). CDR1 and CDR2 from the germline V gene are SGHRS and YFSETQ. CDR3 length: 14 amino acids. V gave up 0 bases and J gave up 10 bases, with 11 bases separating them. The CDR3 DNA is TGCGCCAGCAGCTTGGACCGGGAGGGGTCACCCCTCCACTTT. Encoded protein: CASSLDREGSPLHF.

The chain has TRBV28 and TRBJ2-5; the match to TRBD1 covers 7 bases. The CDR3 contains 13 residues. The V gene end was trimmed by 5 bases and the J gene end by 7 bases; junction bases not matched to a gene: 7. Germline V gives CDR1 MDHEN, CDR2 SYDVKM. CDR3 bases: TGTGCCAGCAGTAGACAGGGCCCCGGGACCCAGTACTTC. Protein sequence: CASSRQGPGTQYF.

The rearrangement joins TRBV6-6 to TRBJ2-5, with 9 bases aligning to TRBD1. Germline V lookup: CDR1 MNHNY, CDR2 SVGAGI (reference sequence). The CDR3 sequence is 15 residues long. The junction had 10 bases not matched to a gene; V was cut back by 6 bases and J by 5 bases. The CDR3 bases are TGTGCCAGCAGGGATCCGGGACAGGGTTTGGAGACCCAGTACTTC. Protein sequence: CASRDPGQGLETQYF.

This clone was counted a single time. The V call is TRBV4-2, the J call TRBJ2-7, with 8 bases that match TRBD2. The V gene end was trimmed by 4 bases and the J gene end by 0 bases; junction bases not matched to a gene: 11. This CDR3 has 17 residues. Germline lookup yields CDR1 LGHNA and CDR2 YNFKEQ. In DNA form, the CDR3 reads TGTGCCAGCAGCCGAGAACTGCTAGCGGGCTTCTCCTACGAGCAGTACTTC. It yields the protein CASSRELLAGFSYEQYF.

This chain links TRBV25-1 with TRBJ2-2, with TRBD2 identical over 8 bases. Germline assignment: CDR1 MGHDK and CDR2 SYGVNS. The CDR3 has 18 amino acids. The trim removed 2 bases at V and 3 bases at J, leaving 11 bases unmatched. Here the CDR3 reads CASSESREASGYTGELFF. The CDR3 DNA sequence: TGTGCCAGCAGTGAAAGTCGAGAGGCTAGCGGGTACACCGGGGAGCTGTTTTTT. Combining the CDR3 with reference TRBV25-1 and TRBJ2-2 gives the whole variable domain EADIYQTPRYLVIGTGKKITLECSQTMGHDKMYWYQQDPGMELHLIHYSYGVNSTEKGDLSSESTVSRIRTEHFPLTLESARPSHTSQYLCASSESREASGYTGELFFGEGSRLTVL.

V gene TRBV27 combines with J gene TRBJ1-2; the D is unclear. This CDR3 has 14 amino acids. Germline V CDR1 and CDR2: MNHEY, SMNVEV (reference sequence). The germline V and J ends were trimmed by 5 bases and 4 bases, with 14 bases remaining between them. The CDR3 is CASSPGEGGYGYTF. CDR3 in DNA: TGTGCCAGCAGTCCCGGAGAGGGCGGCTATGGCTACACCTTC.

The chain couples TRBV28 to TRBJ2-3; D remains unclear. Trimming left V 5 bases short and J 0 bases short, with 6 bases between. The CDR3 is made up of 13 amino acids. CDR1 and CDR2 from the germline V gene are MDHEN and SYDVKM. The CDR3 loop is CASSKSSTDTQYF. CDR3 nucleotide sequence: TGTGCCAGCAGTAAATCTAGCACAGATACGCAGTATTTT.

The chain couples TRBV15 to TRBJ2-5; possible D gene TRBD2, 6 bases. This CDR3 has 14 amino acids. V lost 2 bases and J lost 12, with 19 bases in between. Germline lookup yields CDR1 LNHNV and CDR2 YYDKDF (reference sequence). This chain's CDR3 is CATSRPTPGADKYF. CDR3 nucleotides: TGTGCCACCAGCAGACCAACCCCGGGAGCCGACAAGTACTTC. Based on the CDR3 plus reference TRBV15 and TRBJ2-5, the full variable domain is DAMVIQNPRYQVTQFGKPVTLSCSQTLNHNVMYWYQQKSSQAPKLLFHYYDKDFNNEADTPDNFQSRRPNTSFCFLDIRSPGLGDTAMYLCATSRPTPGADKYFGPGTRLLVL.

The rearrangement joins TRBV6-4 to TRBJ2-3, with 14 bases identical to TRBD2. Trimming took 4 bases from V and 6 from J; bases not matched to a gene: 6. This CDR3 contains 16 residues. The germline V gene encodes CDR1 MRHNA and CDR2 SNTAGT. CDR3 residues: CASSASGTSGSDTQYF. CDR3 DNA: TGTGCCAGCAGTGCATCCGGGACTAGCGGGAGTGATACGCAGTATTTT.

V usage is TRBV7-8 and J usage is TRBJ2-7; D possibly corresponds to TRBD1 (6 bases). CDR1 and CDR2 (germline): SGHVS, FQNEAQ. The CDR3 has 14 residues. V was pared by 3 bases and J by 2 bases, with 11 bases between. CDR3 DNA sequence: TGTGCCAGCAGCTTCGGGGACACGGCCTACGAGCAGTACTTC. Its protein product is CASSFGDTAYEQYF.

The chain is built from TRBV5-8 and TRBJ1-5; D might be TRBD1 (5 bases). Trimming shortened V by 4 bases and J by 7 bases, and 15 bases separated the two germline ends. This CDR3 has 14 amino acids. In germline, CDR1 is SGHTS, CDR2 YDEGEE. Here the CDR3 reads CASSQRQGAQPQHF. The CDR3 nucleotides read TGTGCCAGCAGCCAGAGGCAGGGTGCACAGCCCCAGCATTTT.

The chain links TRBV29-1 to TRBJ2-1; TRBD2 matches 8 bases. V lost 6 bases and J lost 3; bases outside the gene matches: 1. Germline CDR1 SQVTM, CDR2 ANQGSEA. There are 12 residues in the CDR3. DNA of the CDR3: TGCAGCGTAACTAGCGGCTACAATGAGCAGTTCTTC. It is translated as CSVTSGYNEQFF.

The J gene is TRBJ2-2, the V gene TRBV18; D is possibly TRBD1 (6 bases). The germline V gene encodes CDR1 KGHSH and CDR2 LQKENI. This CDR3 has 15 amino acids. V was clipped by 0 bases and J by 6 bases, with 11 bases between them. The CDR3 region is CASSPPQGLAGELFF. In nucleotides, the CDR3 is TGTGCCAGCTCACCACCGCAGGGGTTGGCCGGGGAGCTGTTTTTT.